This T cell receptor beta chain was sequenced for a study of immune characterization of retroperitoneal liposarcoma. This CDR3 is 14 amino acids long. Germline V CDR1 and CDR2: MNHEY, SMNVEV (reference sequence). Trimming removed 7 bases at V and 5 bases at J, with 17 bases between. TCRdb processed the PCR reads anew with MiXCR; each CDR3 protein has one entry. In the table there are roughly 9,700 distinct CDR3 sequences, 28% of which are singletons. This clonotype was detected ten times or more. Sequenced: tumor tissue. The chain has TRBV27 and TRBJ2-5; no reliable D call. The source of this sequence is a female donor with retroperitoneal liposarcoma. CDR3 sequence: CASTASKFEETQYF. The CDR3 DNA sequence: TGTGCCAGCACCGCCTCGAAGTTTGAGGAGACCCAGTACTTC.